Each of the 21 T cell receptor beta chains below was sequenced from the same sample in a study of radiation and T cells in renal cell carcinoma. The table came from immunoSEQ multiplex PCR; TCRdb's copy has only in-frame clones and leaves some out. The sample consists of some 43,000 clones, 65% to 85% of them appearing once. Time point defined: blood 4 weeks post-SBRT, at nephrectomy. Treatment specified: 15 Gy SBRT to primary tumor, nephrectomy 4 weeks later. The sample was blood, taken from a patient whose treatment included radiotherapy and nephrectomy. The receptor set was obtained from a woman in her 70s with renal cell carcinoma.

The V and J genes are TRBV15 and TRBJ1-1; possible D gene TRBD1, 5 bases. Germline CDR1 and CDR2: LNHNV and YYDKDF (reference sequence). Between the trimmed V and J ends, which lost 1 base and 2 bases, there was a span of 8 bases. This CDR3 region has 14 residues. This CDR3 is CATSRARANTEAFF. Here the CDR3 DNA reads TGTGCCACCAGCAGAGCCAGGGCAAACACTGAAGCTTTCTTT.

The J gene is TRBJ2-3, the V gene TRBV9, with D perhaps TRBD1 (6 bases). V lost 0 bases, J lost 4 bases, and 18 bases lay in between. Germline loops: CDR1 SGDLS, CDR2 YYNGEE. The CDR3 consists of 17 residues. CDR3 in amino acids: CASSVADSPLPSDTQYF. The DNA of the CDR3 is TGTGCCAGCAGCGTAGCGGACAGCCCCCTACCCTCAGATACGCAGTATTTT.

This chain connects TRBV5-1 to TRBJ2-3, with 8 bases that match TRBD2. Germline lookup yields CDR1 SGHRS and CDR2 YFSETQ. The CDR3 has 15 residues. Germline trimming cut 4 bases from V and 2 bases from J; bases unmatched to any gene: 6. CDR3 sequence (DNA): TGCGCCAGCAGCCCGGGGGGGATTACCACAGATACGCAGTATTTT. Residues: CASSPGGITTDTQYF.

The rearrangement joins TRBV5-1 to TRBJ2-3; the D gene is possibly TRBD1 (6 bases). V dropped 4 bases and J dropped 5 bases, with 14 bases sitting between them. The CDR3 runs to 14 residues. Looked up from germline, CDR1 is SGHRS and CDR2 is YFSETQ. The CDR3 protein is CASSREGVEDTQYF. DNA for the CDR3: TGCGCCAGCAGCCGCGAGGGGGTGGAAGATACGCAGTATTTT.

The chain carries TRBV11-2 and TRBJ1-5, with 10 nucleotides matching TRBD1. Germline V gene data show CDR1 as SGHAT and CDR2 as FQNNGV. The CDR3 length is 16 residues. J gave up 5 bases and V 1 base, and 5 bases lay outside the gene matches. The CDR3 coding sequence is TGTGCCAGCAGCTTAGGGGGGACAGGGGTCGATCAGCCCCAGCATTTT. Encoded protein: CASSLGGTGVDQPQHF.

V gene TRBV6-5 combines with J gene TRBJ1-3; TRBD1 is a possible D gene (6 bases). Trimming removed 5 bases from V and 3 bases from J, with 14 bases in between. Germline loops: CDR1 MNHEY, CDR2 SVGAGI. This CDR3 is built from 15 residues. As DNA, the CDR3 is TGTGCCAGCAGTATCTTCGGGACACTTGGAAACACCATATATTTT. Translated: CASSIFGTLGNTIYF.

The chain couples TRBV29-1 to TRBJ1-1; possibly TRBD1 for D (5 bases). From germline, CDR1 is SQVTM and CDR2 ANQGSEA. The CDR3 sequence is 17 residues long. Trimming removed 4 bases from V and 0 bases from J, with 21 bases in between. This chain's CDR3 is CSVVGGMRDHMNTEAFF. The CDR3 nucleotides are TGCAGCGTTGTCGGGGGTATGCGTGACCATATGAACACTGAAGCTTTCTTT. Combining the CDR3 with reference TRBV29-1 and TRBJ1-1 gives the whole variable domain SAVISQKPSRDICQRGTSLTIQCQVDSQVTMMFWYRQQPGQSLTLIATANQGSEATYESGFVIDKFPISRPNLTFSTLTVSNMSPEDSSIYLCSVVGGMRDHMNTEAFFGQGTRLTVV.

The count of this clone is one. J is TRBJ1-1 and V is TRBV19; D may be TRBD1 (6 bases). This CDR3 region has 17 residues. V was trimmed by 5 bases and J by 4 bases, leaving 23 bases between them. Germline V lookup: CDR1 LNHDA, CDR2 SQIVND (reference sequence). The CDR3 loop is CASSPRGSGGGGTEAFF. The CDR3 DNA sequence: TGTGCCAGTAGTCCTAGGGGTTCGGGAGGGGGAGGCACTGAAGCTTTCTTT.

The CDR3 is CATTGEGTEAFF. The CDR3 DNA reads TGTGCCACGACAGGGGAGGGCACTGAAGCTTTCTTT. The gene calls are TRBV6-5 and TRBJ1-1; 8 bases align to TRBD1. Germline CDR1 and CDR2: MNHEY and SVGAGI. The trim removed 10 bases at V and 4 bases at J, leaving 5 bases unmatched. CDR3 length: 12 amino acids.

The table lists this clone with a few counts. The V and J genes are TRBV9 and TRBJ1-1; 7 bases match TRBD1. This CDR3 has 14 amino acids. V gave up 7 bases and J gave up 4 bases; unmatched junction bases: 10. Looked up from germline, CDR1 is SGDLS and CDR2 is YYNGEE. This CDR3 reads CASPQGGWGTEAFF. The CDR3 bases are TGTGCCAGCCCCCAGGGGGGATGGGGCACTGAAGCTTTCTTT.

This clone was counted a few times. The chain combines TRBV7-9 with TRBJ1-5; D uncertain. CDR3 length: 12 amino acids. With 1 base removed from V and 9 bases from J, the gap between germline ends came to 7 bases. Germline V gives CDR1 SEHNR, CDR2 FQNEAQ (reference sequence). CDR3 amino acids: CASSLDWRPQHF. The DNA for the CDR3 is TGTGCCAGCAGCTTAGATTGGCGGCCCCAGCATTTT.

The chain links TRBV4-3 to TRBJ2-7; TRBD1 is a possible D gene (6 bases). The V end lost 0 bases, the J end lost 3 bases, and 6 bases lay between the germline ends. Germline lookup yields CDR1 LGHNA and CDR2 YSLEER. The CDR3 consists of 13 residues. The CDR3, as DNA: TGCGCCAGCAGCCAAGACAGGGGCTACGAGCAGTACTTC. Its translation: CASSQDRGYEQYF.

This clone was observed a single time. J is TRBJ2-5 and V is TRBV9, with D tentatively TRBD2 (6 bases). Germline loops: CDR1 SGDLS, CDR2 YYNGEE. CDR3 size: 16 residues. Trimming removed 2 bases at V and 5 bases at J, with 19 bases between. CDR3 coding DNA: TGTGCCAGCAGCGTTCGCGTGGGAGACGCGGGGGAGACCCAGTACTTC. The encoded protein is CASSVRVGDAGETQYF.

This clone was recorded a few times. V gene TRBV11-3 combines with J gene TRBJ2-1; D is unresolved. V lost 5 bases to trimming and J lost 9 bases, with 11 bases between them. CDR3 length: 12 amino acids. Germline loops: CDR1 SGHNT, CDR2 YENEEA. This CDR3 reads CASSELDGEQFF. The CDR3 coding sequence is TGTGCCAGCAGCGAGCTAGATGGTGAGCAGTTCTTC. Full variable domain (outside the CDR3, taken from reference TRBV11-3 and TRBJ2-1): EAGVVQSPRYKIIEKKQPVAFWCNPISGHNTLYWYLQNLGQGPELLIRYENEEAVDDSQLPKDRFSAERLKGVDSTLKIQPAELGDSAVYLCASSELDGEQFFGPGTRLTVL.

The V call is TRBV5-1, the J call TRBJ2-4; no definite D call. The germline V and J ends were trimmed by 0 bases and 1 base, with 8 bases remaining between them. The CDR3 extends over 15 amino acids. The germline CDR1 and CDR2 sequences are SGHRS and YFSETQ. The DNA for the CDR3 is TGCGCCAGCAGCTTGGATCCTGCGGCCAAAAACATTCAGTACTTC. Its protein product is CASSLDPAAKNIQYF.

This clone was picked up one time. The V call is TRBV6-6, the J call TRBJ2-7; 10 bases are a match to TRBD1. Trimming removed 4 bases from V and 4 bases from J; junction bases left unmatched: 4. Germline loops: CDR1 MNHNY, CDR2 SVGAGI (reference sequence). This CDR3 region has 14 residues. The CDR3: CASSSPGQGYEQYF. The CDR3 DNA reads TGTGCCAGCAGTTCCCCGGGACAGGGGTACGAGCAGTACTTC.

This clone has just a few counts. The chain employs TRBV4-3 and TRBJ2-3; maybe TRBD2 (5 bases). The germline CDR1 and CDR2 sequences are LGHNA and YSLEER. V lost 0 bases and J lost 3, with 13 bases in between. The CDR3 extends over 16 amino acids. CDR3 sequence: CASSQDPAVWTDTQYF. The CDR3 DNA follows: TGCGCCAGCAGCCAAGACCCAGCGGTTTGGACAGATACGCAGTATTTT.

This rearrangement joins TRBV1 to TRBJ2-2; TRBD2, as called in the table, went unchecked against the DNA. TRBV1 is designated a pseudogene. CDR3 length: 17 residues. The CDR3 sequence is CTSSQEQSRGASGELFF. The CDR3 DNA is TGCACCAGCAGCCAAGAGCAGTCGCGGGGGGCCTCCGGGGAGCTGTTTTTT.

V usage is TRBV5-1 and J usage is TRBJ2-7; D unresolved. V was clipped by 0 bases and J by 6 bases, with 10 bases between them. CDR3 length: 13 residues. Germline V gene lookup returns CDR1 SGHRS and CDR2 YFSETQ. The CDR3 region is CASSLGESSEQYF. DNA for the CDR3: TGCGCCAGCAGCTTGGGCGAGTCCAGCGAGCAGTACTTC.

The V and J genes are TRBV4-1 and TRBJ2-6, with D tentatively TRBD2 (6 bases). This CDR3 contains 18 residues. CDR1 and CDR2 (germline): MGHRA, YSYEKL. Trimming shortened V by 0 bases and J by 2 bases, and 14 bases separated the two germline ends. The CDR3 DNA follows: TGCGCCAGCAGCCAAGATTGGGGGGTTCCCACTGGGGCCAACGTCCTGACTTTC. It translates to CASSQDWGVPTGANVLTF.

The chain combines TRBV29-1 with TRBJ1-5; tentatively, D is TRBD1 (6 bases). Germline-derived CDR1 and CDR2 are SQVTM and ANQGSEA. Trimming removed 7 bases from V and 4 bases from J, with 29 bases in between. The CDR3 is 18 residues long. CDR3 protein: CSARGRRRGRGGNQPQHF. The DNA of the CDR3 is TGCAGCGCCCGAGGGCGTCGGAGAGGTAGAGGGGGGAATCAGCCCCAGCATTTT.